This TCR beta chain is drawn from a study of shared clonotypes between healthy human individuals. TCRdb keeps only in-frame clones here, not all; method: immunoSEQ multiplex PCR. The sample lists some 2,500,000 clones, over 85% seen once, with about 0.34% in the top ten. Germline V gives CDR1 SGHDT, CDR2 YYEEEE. V was shortened by 4 bases and J by 1 base, with 12 bases between the two germline ends. CDR3 length equals 14 residues. As to this clone: Its target is not known.

Findings and limits, study-wide: A handful of donors held approximately 4.6% of naive CD4 clonotypes in common. Clonotype sharing across donors was expected to vary with sequencing depth.

The sequence was collected from a man aged 18 to 29 in good health. Some clones in this sample may be carry-over from other donors' samples. This chain uses TRBV5-6 with TRBJ2-7, with TRBD1 as a possible D gene (6 bases). Specimen: naive CD4+ T cells from PBMCs. The subset here: CD45RA+ positively selected. The CDR3 reads CASSPTGGSYEQYF. CDR3 DNA: TGTGCCAGCAGCCCGACAGGAGGATCCTACGAGCAGTACTTC. Full variable domain (remainder filled in from reference TRBV5-6 and TRBJ2-7): DAGVTQSPTHLIKTRGQQVTLRCSPKSGHDTVSWYQQALGQGPQFIFQYYEEEERQRGNFPDRFSGHQFPNYSSELNVNALLLGDSALYLCASSPTGGSYEQYFGPGTRLTVT.